This TCR beta chain was captured in a study of shared clonotypes between healthy human individuals. Germline lookup yields CDR1 SQVTM and CDR2 ANQGSEA. This CDR3 is built from 11 residues. With 4 bases removed from V and 6 bases from J, the gap between germline ends came to 6 bases. CD45RO-negative, CCR7-selected cells formed the naive CD8 fraction, which excluded terminally differentiated effector memory CD45RA+ cells. At the deep level, the assay was run. The repertoire was sequenced with immunoSEQ multiplex PCR; TCRdb's copy has only in-frame clones and lacks some. The sample shows some 1,900,000 clones, roughly 95% of them seen only once. Comment on this clone: The same CDR3 arises from other DNA sequences in this sample as well.

The clonotype originates from a man younger than 35 in good health. The chain couples TRBV29-1 to TRBJ2-2; a possible D gene is TRBD2 (5 bases). Sequencing was performed on naive CD8+ T cells sorted from blood. CDR3 region: CSVGGSGELFF. The CDR3 DNA reads TGCAGCGTTGGAGGGTCCGGGGAGCTGTTTTTT.